Presented here are 15 T cell receptor beta chains from one specimen sequenced in a study of blood T cell repertoires in COVID-19 (TCRdb year 2020). The receptor library was made with the immunoSEQ multiplex PCR assay. TCRdb mirrors the immuneACCESS table, restricted to in-frame sequences. Some clones are absent from its copies; in checked studies, under half trace to an unresolved V gene, and the reason for the others is unknown. In all, the sample holds fewer than 200,000 clones, and about 90% of those were seen once. 9% to 10% of the sample lies in the top ten. The sample consisted of PBMCs or T cells enriched from blood (not recorded which). The receptors here all came from a woman aged 18 to 35 who had recovered from COVID-19.

This clone was seen a handful of times. The V call is TRBV11-2, the J call TRBJ2-3; TRBD2 agrees at 7 bases. This CDR3 is 13 amino acids long. The J segment lost 5 bases and the V segment lost 6 bases, leaving 5 bases of the junction unmatched. The V gene's germline CDR1 is SGHAT and CDR2 FQNNGV. In nucleotides, the CDR3 is TGTGCCAGCAGGGGGGGGAATGGAGATACGCAGTATTTT. Its translation is CASRGGNGDTQYF.

The chain links TRBV11-2 to TRBJ2-7, with 7 bases that match TRBD1. Germline CDR1 is SGHAT and CDR2 is FQNNGV. Trimming cost V 1 base and J 7 bases; bases outside gene matches: 7. The CDR3 length is 14 residues. CDR3 DNA sequence: TGTGCCAGCAGCTTAGTAGAGGGGGCGCAAGAGCAGTACTTC. It codes for CASSLVEGAQEQYF.

J is TRBJ2-7 and V is TRBV7-9; a weak D match, TRBD1 (5 bases). The CDR3 loop spans 14 amino acids. V lost 0 bases and J lost 4, with 10 bases in between. Germline CDR1 SEHNR, CDR2 FQNEAQ (reference sequence). This CDR3 is CASSLAGQGYEQYF. As DNA, the CDR3 is TGTGCCAGCAGCTTAGCGGGGCAGGGTTACGAGCAGTACTTC. Looking up the rest from reference TRBV7-9 and TRBJ2-7 gives the full variable domain: DTGVSQNPRHKITKRGQNVTFRCDPISEHNRLYWYRQTLGQGPEFLTYFQNEAQLEKSRLLSDRFSAERPKGSFSTLEIQRTEQGDSAMYLCASSLAGQGYEQYFGPGTRLTVT.

The J gene is TRBJ2-1, the V gene TRBV5-6; D unclear. The germline V and J ends were trimmed by 1 base and 10 bases, with 6 bases remaining between them. The CDR3 consists of 11 residues. CDR1 SGHDT and CDR2 YYEEEE come from the germline V gene. As DNA, the CDR3 is TGTGCCAGCAGCTTGTTCGGGGAGCAGTTCTTC. This gives the protein CASSLFGEQFF. The variable domain in full, completed from reference TRBV5-6 and TRBJ2-1, reads DAGVTQSPTHLIKTRGQQVTLRCSPKSGHDTVSWYQQALGQGPQFIFQYYEEEERQRGNFPDRFSGHQFPNYSSELNVNALLLGDSALYLCASSLFGEQFFGPGTRLTVL.

A single count supports this clone. The chain joins TRBV5-4 to TRBJ2-1, with 15 nucleotides matching TRBD2. V lost 0 bases, J lost 2 bases, and 3 bases stayed unmatched. The length of the CDR3 is 18 residues. The germline V gene encodes CDR1 SGHNT and CDR2 YYREEE (reference sequence). Here the CDR3 DNA reads TGTGCCAGCAGCTTGGGCTGGACTAGCGGGAGGGCCTACAATGAGCAGTTCTTC. This sequence encodes CASSLGWTSGRAYNEQFF.

The V and J genes are TRBV9 and TRBJ1-4; D is uncertain. The CDR3 sequence is 14 residues long. The V gene lost 2 bases and the J gene lost 3 bases, with 8 bases spanning the gap. CDR1 is SGDLS, CDR2 YYNGEE, per germline. The CDR3 DNA is TGTGCCAGCAGCGTGGGAGACCCTAATGAAAAACTGTTTTTT. It codes for CASSVGDPNEKLFF. The whole variable domain, filled in from reference TRBV9 and TRBJ1-4, reads DSGVTQTPKHLITATGQRVTLRCSPRSGDLSVYWYQQSLDQGLQFLIQYYNGEERAKGNILERFSAQQFPDLHSELNLSSLELGDSALYFCASSVGDPNEKLFFGSGTQLSVL.

The rearrangement links TRBV13 to TRBJ1-5; 8 bases are shared with TRBD1. From germline, CDR1 is PRHDT and CDR2 FYEKMQ (reference sequence). V lost 0 bases to trimming and J lost 5 bases; unmatched junction nucleotides: 3. This CDR3 contains 15 residues. CDR3 in amino acids: CASSLGRTGYQPQHF. For the CDR3, the DNA is TGTGCCAGCAGCTTAGGGCGGACAGGGTATCAGCCCCAGCATTTT.

The genes are TRBV7-2 and TRBJ1-1; D not resolved. Germline-derived CDR1 and CDR2 are SGHTA and FQGNSA. CDR3 length: 15 residues. The ends were cut back, 5 bases at V and 4 bases at J, with 17 bases in the middle. CDR3 coding DNA: TGTGCCAGCAGCAGAAAAGGGTCCGGGAGCACTGAAGCTTTCTTT. Its translation: CASSRKGSGSTEAFF.

This clone showed up just a few times. V is TRBV30 and J is TRBJ1-5; possibly TRBD1 for D (6 bases). This CDR3 spans 13 amino acids. With 2 bases removed from V and 7 bases from J, the gap between germline ends came to 12 bases. Germline CDR1 is GTSNPN and CDR2 is SVGIG (reference sequence). The CDR3 DNA follows: TGTGCCTGGAGTTCAGGGGCGGGCCAGCCCCAGCATTTT. Protein sequence: CAWSSGAGQPQHF.

The chain combines TRBV6-5 with TRBJ2-7; D possibly corresponds to TRBD1 (6 bases). The ends were cut back, 4 bases at V and 2 bases at J, with 18 bases in the middle. CDR1 MNHEY and CDR2 SVGAGI come from the germline V gene. The CDR3 is made up of 16 amino acids. The CDR3 bases are TGTGCCAGCAGTTCCTTGACAACAGGGACAACCTACGAGCAGTACTTC. It yields the protein CASSSLTTGTTYEQYF.

This chain joins TRBV30 and TRBJ2-1; TRBD1 might be the D (6 bases). V was trimmed by 2 bases and J by 7 bases, leaving 18 bases between them. This CDR3 has 15 residues. Looked up from germline, CDR1 is GTSNPN and CDR2 is SVGIG (reference sequence). Here the CDR3 DNA reads TGTGCCTGGAGTAGGGGCGCAGGGGCATTAAATGAGCAGTTCTTC. It is translated as CAWSRGAGALNEQFF.

The rearrangement links TRBV28 to TRBJ1-5; D is uncertain. Germline CDR1 and CDR2: MDHEN and SYDVKM. The CDR3 is 16 residues long. The V gene lost 2 bases and the J gene lost 5 bases, with 16 bases spanning the gap. In DNA form, the CDR3 reads TGTGCCAGCAGTTTAGGCCAGCGAACGTTGTATCAGCCCCAGCATTTT. Protein sequence: CASSLGQRTLYQPQHF.

The CDR3 reads CASSPGTGGGEQYF. The CDR3 coding sequence is TGTGCCAGCTCACCAGGTACAGGGGGCGGCGAGCAGTACTTC. The V and J genes are TRBV18 and TRBJ2-7; 9 bases agree with TRBD1. The CDR3 length is 14 residues. In germline, CDR1 is KGHSH, CDR2 LQKENI. The trim removed 2 bases at V and 6 bases at J, leaving 5 bases unmatched.

V usage is TRBV19 and J usage is TRBJ2-7; TRBD1 matches 7 bases. The CDR3 length is 12 residues. The germline V gene has CDR1 LNHDA and CDR2 SQIVND (reference sequence). Trimming took 6 bases from V and 3 from J; bases not matched to a gene: 2. CDR3 nucleotide sequence: TGTGCCAGTAGCGGGACAGACTACGAGCAGTACTTC. Its protein product is CASSGTDYEQYF.

V and J are TRBV28 and TRBJ2-5, with 10 bases identical to TRBD1. The CDR3 extends over 15 amino acids. Germline V lookup: CDR1 MDHEN, CDR2 SYDVKM. V shed 8 bases and J 2 bases; nucleotides not matched to a gene: 8. CDR3 bases: TGTGCCAGCCAGCTCGACAGGGGGCGTCAAGAGACCCAGTACTTC. Translating gives CASQLDRGRQETQYF.